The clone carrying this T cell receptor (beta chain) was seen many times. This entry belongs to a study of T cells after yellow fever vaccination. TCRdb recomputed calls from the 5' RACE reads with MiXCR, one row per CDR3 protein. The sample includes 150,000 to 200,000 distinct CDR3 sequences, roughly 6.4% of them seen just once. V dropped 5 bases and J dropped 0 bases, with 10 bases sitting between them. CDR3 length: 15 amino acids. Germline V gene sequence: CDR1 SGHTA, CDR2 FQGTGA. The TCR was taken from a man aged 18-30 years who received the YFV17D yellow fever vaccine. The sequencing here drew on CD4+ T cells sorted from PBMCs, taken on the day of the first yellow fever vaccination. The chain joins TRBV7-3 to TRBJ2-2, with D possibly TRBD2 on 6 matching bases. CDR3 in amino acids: CASSLGGTNTGELFF. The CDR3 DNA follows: TGTGCCAGCAGCCTAGGAGGGACGAACACCGGGGAGCTGTTTTTT.